Shown below are 10 T cell receptor beta chains from a single sample sequenced in a study of blood T cell repertoires in COVID-19. TCRdb keeps only in-frame clones here, not all; method: immunoSEQ multiplex PCR. The table lists 80,000 or so clones, roughly 86% of them singletons. The sample consisted of peripheral blood. The receptors originated from a woman in her sixties or seventies with acute or convalescent COVID-19.

This clone was found once. The chain couples TRBV7-2 to TRBJ1-1; D is ambiguous. Deletions cut 4 bases from V and 3 bases from J, with 9 bases between. CDR3 size: 13 residues. Germline V lookup: CDR1 SGHTA, CDR2 FQGNSA. The CDR3 nucleotides read TGTGCCAGCAGCTCTCAGAGCGACACTGAAGCTTTCTTT. Protein: CASSSQSDTEAFF.

V is TRBV28 and J is TRBJ2-7; D might be TRBD2 (6 bases). CDR1 and CDR2 (germline): MDHEN, SYDVKM. V lost 4 bases and J lost 2, with 18 bases in between. The length of the CDR3 is 16 residues. For the CDR3, the DNA is TGTGCCAGCAGTTCCGCGGGGCTAACAGTCCCCTACGAGCAGTACTTC. It translates to CASSSAGLTVPYEQYF.

The rearrangement joins TRBV19 to TRBJ1-2, with TRBD1 as a possible D gene (5 bases). CDR1 is LNHDA and CDR2 is SQIVND in the germline V gene (reference sequence). V was shortened by 9 bases and J by 5 bases, with 19 bases between the two germline ends. This CDR3 has 14 residues. In nucleotides, the CDR3 is TGTGCCAGCACTGAACAGGCCAGTGGATATGGCTACACCTTC. Its protein product is CASTEQASGYGYTF. Based on the CDR3 plus reference TRBV19 and TRBJ1-2, the full variable domain is DGGITQSPKYLFRKEGQNVTLSCEQNLNHDAMYWYRQDPGQGLRLIYYSQIVNDFQKGDIAEGYSVSREKKESFPLTVTSAQKNPTAFYLCASTEQASGYGYTFGSGTRLTVV.

V is TRBV7-2 and J is TRBJ1-4; 8 positions agree with TRBD1. V shed 5 bases and J 6 bases; nucleotides not matched to a gene: 14. This CDR3 has 17 residues. Germline CDR1 is SGHTA and CDR2 is FQGNSA. CDR3 sequence reads: CASSPKGRTGNHEKLFF. The CDR3 nucleotides read TGTGCCAGCAGCCCTAAAGGGCGGACAGGGAATCATGAAAAACTGTTTTTT.

The V gene is TRBV30, the J gene TRBJ2-7; TRBD1 aligns across 8 bases. Germline values: CDR1 GTSNPN, CDR2 SVGIG (reference sequence). V trimming: 3 bases; J trimming: 1 base; junction bases outside the gene matches: 8. The CDR3 covers 15 residues. The CDR3 reads CAWSAPGQASYEQYF. The DNA for the CDR3 is TGTGCCTGGAGCGCTCCGGGACAGGCGTCCTACGAGCAGTACTTC.

The chain carries TRBV5-1 and TRBJ1-1; D gene ambiguous. This CDR3 is 14 amino acids long. From germline, CDR1 is SGHRS and CDR2 YFSETQ. V lost 2 bases to trimming and J lost 1 base, with 9 bases between them. In nucleotides, the CDR3 is TGCGCCAGCAGCTTTCTGTCCGGGAACACTGAAGCTTTCTTT. Protein sequence: CASSFLSGNTEAFF.

V is TRBV5-1 and J is TRBJ1-2, with 12 bases lining up with TRBD1. The germline gives CDR1 SGHRS, CDR2 YFSETQ. Trimming cost V 7 bases and J 7 bases; bases outside gene matches: 11. CDR3 length: 15 residues. The CDR3 nucleotides read TGCGCCAGCGGATATACGGGACAGGGGGCCGGTGGCTACACCTTC. Translated: CASGYTGQGAGGYTF. The variable domain in full, completed from reference TRBV5-1 and TRBJ1-2, reads KAGVTQTPRYLIKTRGQQVTLSCSPISGHRSVSWYQQTPGQGLQFLFEYFSETQRNKGNFPGRFSGRQFSNSRSEMNVSTLELGDSALYLCASGYTGQGAGGYTFGSGTRLTVV.

This clone was detected a few times. This chain connects TRBV28 to TRBJ2-7, with D perhaps matching TRBD1 (6 bases). The CDR3 covers 14 residues. Germline V gene sequence: CDR1 MDHEN, CDR2 SYDVKM. V dropped 5 bases and J dropped 0 bases, with 11 bases sitting between them. CDR3 DNA: TGTGCCAGCAGTCCCGGACAGTACTCCTACGAGCAGTACTTC. It encodes CASSPGQYSYEQYF.

The chain couples TRBV27 to TRBJ1-6, with 8 positions matching TRBD1. CDR3 length: 16 amino acids. The germline gives CDR1 MNHEY, CDR2 SMNVEV (reference sequence). With V trimmed by 1 base and J by 9 bases, 8 bases remained unmatched. The CDR3 protein is CASSLFRGRGISPLHF. The DNA for the CDR3 is TGTGCCAGCAGTTTATTCAGGGGGCGTGGTATTTCACCCCTCCACTTT.

This rearrangement joins TRBV7-2 to TRBJ1-1; D is unresolved. Germline V lookup: CDR1 SGHTA, CDR2 FQGNSA. The V end lost 5 bases, the J end lost 6 bases, and 16 bases lay between the germline ends. The CDR3 loop spans 14 amino acids. The CDR3 DNA is TGTGCCAGCAGCCTCTCCTCCTATCGTTCTGAAGCTTTCTTT. It translates to CASSLSSYRSEAFF.